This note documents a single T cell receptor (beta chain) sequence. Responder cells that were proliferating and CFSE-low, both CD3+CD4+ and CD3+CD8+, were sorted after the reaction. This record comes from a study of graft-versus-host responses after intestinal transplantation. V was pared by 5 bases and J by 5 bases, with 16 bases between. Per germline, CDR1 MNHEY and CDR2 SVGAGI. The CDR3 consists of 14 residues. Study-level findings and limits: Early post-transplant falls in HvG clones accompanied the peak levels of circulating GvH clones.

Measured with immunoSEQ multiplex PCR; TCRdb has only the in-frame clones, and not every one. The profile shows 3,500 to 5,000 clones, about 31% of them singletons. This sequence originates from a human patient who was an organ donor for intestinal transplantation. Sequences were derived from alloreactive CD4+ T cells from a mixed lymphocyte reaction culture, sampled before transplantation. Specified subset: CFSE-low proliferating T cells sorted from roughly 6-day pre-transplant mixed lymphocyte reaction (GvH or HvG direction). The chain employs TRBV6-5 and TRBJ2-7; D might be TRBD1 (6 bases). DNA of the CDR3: TGTGCCAGCAGTCGAACAGGGTTTCTCGACGAGCAGTACTTC. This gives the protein CASSRTGFLDEQYF.